This T cell receptor (beta chain) is drawn from a study of Ad26.COV2.S vaccination and SARS-CoV-2 variants. Noted treatment: roughly 18 received Ad26.COV2.S at low or high dose, single or two shots; roughly five received placebo; per-sample allocation not given. Specimen acquisition occurred on day 63 following the initial vaccine or placebo injection. Trimming shortened V by 2 bases and J by 5 bases, and 18 bases separated the two germline ends. Germline loops: CDR1 ENHRY, CDR2 SYGVKD. CDR3 size: 16 residues. Assay: immunoSEQ multiplex PCR; the TCRdb copy retains only in-frame clones and omits some. The sample carries 300,000 to 400,000 clones, about 88% recorded once.

This material consisted of peripheral blood, taken in a trial of Ad26.COV2.S vaccine versus placebo. The chain has TRBV10-3 and TRBJ2-5, with a weak D call TRBD1 (6 bases). The TCR was taken from a person between 18 and 65 years old who received the Ad26.COV2.S COVID-19 vaccine or a placebo. CDR3 loop: CAISEGTNYFLETQYF. The DNA for the CDR3 is TGTGCCATCAGTGAGGGGACAAACTACTTTTTGGAGACCCAGTACTTC.